The sequence of this T cell receptor beta chain was determined in a study of long-term antiretroviral therapy in people with HIV. Study-wide results and limits: Compared with controls, HIV repertoires showed narrower CDR3 length ranges. Therapy changes, viral resistance and ART adherence were not documented in the available data.

The libraries were made with immunoSEQ v3.0 at survey level. Sequencing used immunoSEQ multiplex PCR; TCRdb keeps in-frame clones, though not all of them. Of approximately 21,000 clones in the sample, less than 95% are singletons; the top ten hold over 7.5%. A minimum of one pre-ART and two post-ART PBMC samples existed for each donor. Each participant with HIV received care in the United States. As for this clone: Antigen: not known.

CDR1 and CDR2 (germline): GTSNPN, SVGIG (reference sequence). This CDR3 region has 13 residues. Trimming shortened V by 5 bases and J by 0 bases, and 9 bases separated the two germline ends. The specimen was unsorted PBMCs, collected 4.4 years before starting antiretroviral therapy. The origin of this receptor is a woman in her 30s with HIV. The rearrangement links TRBV30 to TRBJ2-3; D unclear. CDR3 in DNA: TGTGCCTGGTCTAAGGATAGCACAGATACGCAGTATTTT. This codes for CAWSKDSTDTQYF.